These T cell receptor beta chains were read from a single sample in a study of identical twins. Via MiXCR, TCRdb re-called the 5' RACE reads, giving one row per CDR3 protein. The data contain 450,000 or so distinct CDR3 sequences, more than 13% of them singletons. The sample was also linked to a second study, of yellow fever vaccine responses in identical twins.

Sequencing used CD4+ T cells sorted from blood. These receptors were taken from a woman aged 18-30 years in good health. The CDR3 runs from the conserved cysteine through the conserved F or W. Each record gives: clone size, V gene, J gene, D gene, CDR3 DNA, CDR3 protein. A D gene is named only where the DNA matches it firmly. Not all rows give a size; the values are once, few, many and, for expanded clones, a class.

clone size: NA
V gene: TRBV10-3
J gene: TRBJ2-1
D gene: NA
CDR3 DNA: TGTGCCATCAGTGACAACTCAGGGGTGGGCAATGAGCAGTTCTTC
CDR3 protein: CAISDNSGVGNEQFF

clone size: NA
V gene: TRBV7-9
J gene: TRBJ2-1
D gene: TRBD2
CDR3 DNA: TGTGCCAGCAGCTTGGTAGCGGGAGGGCTTGAGCAGTTCTTC
CDR3 protein: CASSLVAGGLEQFF

clone size: NA
V gene: TRBV20-1
J gene: TRBJ2-1
D gene: TRBD2
CDR3 DNA: TGCAGTGCTCATAGCGGGAGGGGAGGCAATGAGCAGTTCTTC
CDR3 protein: CSAHSGRGGNEQFF

clone size: few
V gene: TRBV15
J gene: TRBJ2-3
D gene: NA
CDR3 DNA: TGTGCCACCAGCAGAGATCTATGGGGGGGGGCCAAAGATACGCAGTATTTT
CDR3 protein: CATSRDLWGGAKDTQYF

clone size: many
V gene: TRBV7-2
J gene: TRBJ2-7
D gene: NA
CDR3 DNA: TGTGCCAGCAGCGGCAAGGGTGGGGTCCCCTACGAGCAGTACTTC
CDR3 protein: CASSGKGGVPYEQYF

clone size: many
V gene: TRBV5-1
J gene: TRBJ2-7
D gene: TRBD1
CDR3 DNA: TGCGCCAGTACCTCCGGGACAGTCCCACCCTACGAGCAGTACTTC
CDR3 protein: CASTSGTVPPYEQYF

clone size: few
V gene: TRBV18
J gene: TRBJ1-5
D gene: TRBD1
CDR3 DNA: TGTGCCAGCTCAACAGGGGAGGTTCAGCCCCAGCATTTT
CDR3 protein: CASSTGEVQPQHF

clone size: few
V gene: TRBV2
J gene: TRBJ2-1
D gene: TRBD2
CDR3 DNA: TGTGCCAGCAGCCGACTAGCGGGGGACAATGAGCAGTTCTTC
CDR3 protein: CASSRLAGDNEQFF

clone size: NA
V gene: TRBV6-2/TRBV6-3
J gene: TRBJ2-3
D gene: TRBD2
CDR3 DNA: TGTGCCAGCAGTGGGGCGGGAGGCCGCACAGATACGCAGTATTTT
CDR3 protein: CASSGAGGRTDTQYF

clone size: few
V gene: TRBV7-3
J gene: TRBJ2-1
D gene: TRBD2
CDR3 DNA: TGTGCCAGCAGCTTAATGTCGGGGGGGGCGAAGCAGTTCTTC
CDR3 protein: CASSLMSGGAKQFF

clone size: many
V gene: TRBV2
J gene: TRBJ1-6
D gene: NA
CDR3 DNA: TGTGCCAGCAAAGAAAGTCGCTCCTATAATTCACCCCTCCACTTT
CDR3 protein: CASKESRSYNSPLHF

clone size: many
V gene: TRBV5-6
J gene: TRBJ2-1
D gene: TRBD2
CDR3 DNA: TGTGCCAGCAGCCCGACTAGCGGAAACAATGAGCAGTTCTTC
CDR3 protein: CASSPTSGNNEQFF

clone size: NA
V gene: TRBV27
J gene: TRBJ2-7
D gene: NA
CDR3 DNA: TGTGCCAGCAGTCCTAGAGGCGGCTACGAGCAGTACTTC
CDR3 protein: CASSPRGGYEQYF

clone size: NA
V gene: TRBV4-1
J gene: TRBJ2-2
D gene: NA
CDR3 DNA: TGCGCCAGCAGCGAAGGGATGCGGGCGGACACCGGGGAGCTGTTTTTT
CDR3 protein: CASSEGMRADTGELFF

clone size: NA
V gene: TRBV28
J gene: TRBJ2-7
D gene: NA
CDR3 DNA: TGTGCCAGCAGTTTCCCTCCGCACTCCTACGAGCAGTACTTC
CDR3 protein: CASSFPPHSYEQYF

clone size: few
V gene: TRBV6-5
J gene: TRBJ2-1
D gene: NA
CDR3 DNA: TGTGCCAGCAGTTACAAGCTCTCCTACAATGAGCAGTTCTTC
CDR3 protein: CASSYKLSYNEQFF